The 8 T cell receptor beta chains listed next were all sequenced from one sample in a study of T cell changes during pregnancy in multiple sclerosis (dated by TCRdb to the late 2010s). Libraries were built with the immunoSEQ multiplex PCR assay. TCRdb took this table from immuneACCESS and kept in-frame rearrangements with V and J called. Such tables lack part of the clones; where checked against another copy, unresolved V genes explain under half of the gap, and the rest is unexplained. The sample has over 35,000 clones on record, 80% to 95% of them singletons. The ten largest clones capture about 0.42% of the sample. The specimen comprised CD4+ T cells from peripheral blood mononuclear cells, sampled in the third trimester of pregnancy. The receptors stem from a female donor with multiple sclerosis, enrolled in a pregnancy study.

This rearrangement joins TRBV5-1 to TRBJ2-1; 8 nucleotides line up with TRBD1. The CDR3 has 14 amino acids. Looked up from germline, CDR1 is SGHRS and CDR2 is YFSETQ. Germline trimming cut 4 bases from V and 2 bases from J; bases unmatched to any gene: 2. CDR3 sequence: CASSMGQAYNEQFF. The CDR3 nucleotides are TGCGCCAGCAGCATGGGACAGGCCTACAATGAGCAGTTCTTC.

This chain links TRBV6-1 with TRBJ2-2; 7 bases align to TRBD2. Germline CDR1 and CDR2: MNHNS and SASEGT. Trimming took 6 bases from V and 2 from J; bases not matched to a gene: 6. The CDR3 is made up of 15 amino acids. DNA of the CDR3: TGTGCCAGCAGAGGGGCTAGCGGAAACACCGGGGAGCTGTTTTTT. It codes for CASRGASGNTGELFF.

The rearrangement joins TRBV6-4 to TRBJ1-1; 9 positions match TRBD1. Germline V gene lookup returns CDR1 MRHNA and CDR2 SNTAGT. There are 16 residues in the CDR3. Unmatched junction bases numbered 9, after V lost 3 bases and J lost 4 bases. Here the CDR3 reads CASSETGGLSGTEAFF. The CDR3 DNA reads TGTGCCAGCAGTGAAACAGGGGGCTTGTCCGGCACTGAAGCTTTCTTT.

This rearrangement joins TRBV7-2 to TRBJ1-2, with TRBD1 as a possible D gene (5 bases). The CDR3 sequence is 15 residues long. Germline V lookup: CDR1 SGHTA, CDR2 FQGNSA. Trimming stripped 2 bases from V and 8 bases from J, with 18 bases between. The CDR3 loop is CASSLTRWGSHGYTF. The CDR3 nucleotides are TGTGCCAGCAGCTTAACGCGGTGGGGCAGCCACGGCTACACCTTC. Full variable domain (outside the CDR3, taken from reference TRBV7-2 and TRBJ1-2): GAGVSQSPSNKVTEKGKDVELRCDPISGHTALYWYRQSLGQGLEFLIYFQGNSAPDKSGLPSDRFSAERTGGSVSTLTIQRTQQEDSAVYLCASSLTRWGSHGYTFGSGTRLTVV.

This sequence joins TRBV2 and TRBJ2-1; 12 bases align to TRBD2. Germline lookup yields CDR1 SNHLY and CDR2 FYNNEI. Unmatched junction bases numbered 5, after V lost 2 bases and J lost 9 bases. There are 15 residues in the CDR3. CDR3 residues: CASSERLAGVGEQFF. The DNA of the CDR3 is TGTGCCAGCAGTGAACGACTAGCGGGAGTGGGTGAGCAGTTCTTC.

V and J are TRBV2 and TRBJ2-3; no firm D call. V was shortened by 6 bases and J by 6 bases, with 7 bases between the two germline ends. Germline V CDR1 and CDR2: SNHLY, FYNNEI. This CDR3 comprises 11 residues. This chain's CDR3 is CASSPEDTQYF. The CDR3 DNA is TGTGCCAGCAGCCCCGAGGATACGCAGTATTTT.

The gene calls are TRBV29-1 and TRBJ2-7; perhaps TRBD1 as D (5 bases). From germline, CDR1 is SQVTM and CDR2 ANQGSEA. The CDR3 extends over 13 amino acids. V was cut by 1 base and J by 2 bases, with 9 bases left in between. The CDR3 sequence: CSVEGGPTYEQYF. The CDR3 coding sequence is TGCAGCGTTGAAGGGGGCCCAACCTACGAGCAGTACTTC.

The V gene is TRBV11-2, the J gene TRBJ2-7, with D possibly TRBD2 on 5 matching bases. Deletions cut 5 bases from V and 6 bases from J, with 14 bases between. The germline CDR1 and CDR2 sequences are SGHAT and FQNNGV. There are 13 residues in the CDR3. Here the CDR3 reads CASSATNGREQYF. The CDR3 region has the DNA TGTGCCAGCAGCGCGACTAACGGCCGCGAGCAGTACTTC.